This T cell receptor beta chain stems from a study of T cells in Graves' hyperthyroidism and ophthalmopathy. Turning to the study itself: Peripheral blood was secured at the point of initial diagnosis, before any treatment.

RNA transcripts served as the template for amplifying TCR beta CDR3 regions. First-round RT-PCR with HTBI primers amplified the TCR CDR3 region. TCRdb re-called the multiplex PCR reads through MiXCR, storing one row per CDR3 protein. The data contain about 400,000 distinct CDR3 sequences, about 14% of them singletons. Extraction of PBMCs used 10 ml of fresh peripheral blood. Study-level points and caveats: Blood shared most expanded thyroid clonotypes above 0.001.

There are a few counts of this clonotype. Its specificity is not known. The receptor was isolated from a man in his fifties or sixties with Graves' ophthalmopathy. The sequencing sample was made of blood.

The CDR3 is CAWSPLNEQFF. The CDR3 bases are TGTGCCTGGAGTCCCCTCAATGAGCAGTTCTTC. The chain is built from TRBV30 and TRBJ2-1; D gene unclear. Germline CDR1 GTSNPN, CDR2 SVGIG (reference sequence). V dropped 2 bases and J dropped 6 bases, with 5 bases sitting between them. The CDR3 is 11 amino acids.